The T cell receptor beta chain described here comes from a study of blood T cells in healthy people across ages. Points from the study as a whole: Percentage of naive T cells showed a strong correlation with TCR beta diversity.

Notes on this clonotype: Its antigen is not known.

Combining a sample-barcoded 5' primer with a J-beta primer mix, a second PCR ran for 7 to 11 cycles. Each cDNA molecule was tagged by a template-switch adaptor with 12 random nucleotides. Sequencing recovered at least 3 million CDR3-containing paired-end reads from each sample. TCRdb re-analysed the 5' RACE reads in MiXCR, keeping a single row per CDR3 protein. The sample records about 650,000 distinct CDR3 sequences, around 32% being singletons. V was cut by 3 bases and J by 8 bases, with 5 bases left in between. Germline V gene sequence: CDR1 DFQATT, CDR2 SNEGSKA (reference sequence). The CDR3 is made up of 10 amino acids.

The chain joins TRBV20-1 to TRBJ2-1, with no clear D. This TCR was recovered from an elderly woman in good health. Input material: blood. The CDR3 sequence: CSARGDEQFF. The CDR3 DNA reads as TGCAGTGCTAGGGGCGATGAGCAGTTCTTC.